This T cell receptor beta chain comes out of a study of read filtering for tumor transcriptome and immune sequencing. About the study: RNA-seq yielded only about 75 to 1,400 TCR reads, IR-seq about 3.5 to 10.27 million.

The V end lost 2 bases, the J end lost 7 bases, and 9 bases lay between the germline ends. The CDR3 is made up of 13 amino acids. This clonotype was recorded many times. The library was built from about 400 ng RNA with molecular barcoded adaptors for alpha/delta and beta/gamma chains. Each CDR3 protein is one row after TCRdb ran MiXCR on the reads. The sample yields tens of thousands of distinct CDR3 sequences, less than 25% seen once. Sequencing was carried out using a population of CD138-negative cells sorted from bone marrow. This receptor was taken from a donor at least 40 years old with multiple myeloma. J is TRBJ2-1 and V is TRBV12-3 or TRBV12-4, with D perhaps TRBD1 (5 bases). For the CDR3, the DNA is TGTGCCAGCAGTTTAAACAGGTGGAATGAGCAGTTCTTC. It encodes CASSLNRWNEQFF.